Given below is one TCR beta chain in context. No antigen is known for it. There are 16 residues in the CDR3. After removal of 5 bases from V and 2 bases from J, the junction contained 10 bases not matched to a gene. Germline loops: CDR1 LNHDA, CDR2 SQIVND (reference sequence). This record comes from a study of graft-versus-host responses after intestinal transplantation. The study, taken as a whole, reports: Maximum circulating GvH clone levels tracked with early post-transplant HvG decreases. Individuals who had graft-donor T cell macrochimerism had allografts that showed high graft-versus-host to host-versus-graft clonal ratios. Analysis identified GvH clones in recipient marrow, with some appearing first in ileum or blood.

Profiling relied on immunoSEQ multiplex PCR, and the TCRdb table lists in-frame clones only, not all of them. The sample comprises approximately 20,000 clones, more than 75% of which are singletons, and 9.4% rests with the top ten. This specimen was PBMCs, taken around 230 days after intestinal transplant. The chain joins TRBV19 to TRBJ2-7, with 9 bases matching TRBD1. The origin of this receptor is a human patient who received an intestinal transplant, so some T cells may come from the graft donor. CDR3 residues: CASSHTPGQGAYEQYF. CDR3 nucleotide sequence: TGTGCCAGTAGTCACACTCCGGGACAGGGCGCCTACGAGCAGTACTTC.